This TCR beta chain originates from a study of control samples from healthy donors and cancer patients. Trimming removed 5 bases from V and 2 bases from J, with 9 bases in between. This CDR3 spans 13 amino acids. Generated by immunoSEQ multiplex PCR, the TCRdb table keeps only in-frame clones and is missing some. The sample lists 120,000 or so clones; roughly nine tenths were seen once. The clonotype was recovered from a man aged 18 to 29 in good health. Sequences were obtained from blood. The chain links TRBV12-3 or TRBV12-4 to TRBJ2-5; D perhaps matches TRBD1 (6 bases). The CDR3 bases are TGTGCCAGCAGTCCCGGACAGCAAGAGACCCAGTACTTC. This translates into CASSPGQQETQYF.